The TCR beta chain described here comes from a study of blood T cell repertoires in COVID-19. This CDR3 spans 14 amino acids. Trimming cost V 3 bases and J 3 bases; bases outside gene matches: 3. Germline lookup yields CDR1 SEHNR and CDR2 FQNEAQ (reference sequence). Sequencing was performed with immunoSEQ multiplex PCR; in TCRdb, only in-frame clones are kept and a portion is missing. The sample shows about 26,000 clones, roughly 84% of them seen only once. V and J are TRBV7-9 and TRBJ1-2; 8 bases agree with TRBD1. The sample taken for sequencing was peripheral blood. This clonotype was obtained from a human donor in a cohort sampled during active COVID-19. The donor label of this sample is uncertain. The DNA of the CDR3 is TGTGCCAGCAGCTTTGTACAGGGGGACTATGGCTACACCTTC. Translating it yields CASSFVQGDYGYTF.